The clone carrying this TCR beta chain showed up just a few times. Preparation of the TCRbeta library involved a method that used unique molecular identifiers. TCRdb independently ran MiXCR on the PCR reads; one entry per CDR3 protein. The table has about 600,000 distinct CDR3 sequences, 23% seen once. The data stem from a study of T-cell reconstitution after alpha-beta-depleted transplantation in children. The sequence was obtained from a boy younger than two who had a stem cell transplant for acute myeloid leukemia, so the T cells may come from the graft donor. The specimen was PBMCs, mostly from graft donor cells, collected 360 days after TCRalphabeta/CD19-depleted stem cell transplant.

For the CDR3, the DNA is TGCAGTGCTAGCTCACAGTATAGCAATCAGCCCCAGCATTTT. It codes for CSASSQYSNQPQHF. The chain has TRBV20-1 and TRBJ1-5; D not certain. The CDR3 has 14 residues. Per the germline V gene, CDR1 is DFQATT and CDR2 is SNEGSKA (reference sequence). V dropped 3 bases and J dropped 0 bases, with 9 bases sitting between them.